This T cell receptor beta chain derives from a study of OX40 agonist ivuxolimab in advanced cancers. Study-wide background: Each patient was given ivuxolimab into a vein every 2 weeks, at 0.01 to 10 mg/kg. Findings of the study overall: The authors also found low normalized T-cell clonal expansion in some nonresponders.

Method: immunoSEQ multiplex PCR; TCRdb's copy keeps in-frame clones and lacks some. The data hold about 16,000 clones, with 70% to 90% observed a single time. No patient had autoimmune disease or received systemic immunosuppression. A remark on this clone: The target antigen is unknown.

The sequence was obtained from an adult with an advanced solid tumor such as melanoma, head and neck, liver or kidney cancer. This specimen consisted of CD4+ or CD8+ T cells sorted from blood, obtained in a trial of the OX40 agonist ivuxolimab.

The CDR3 here is CASSLGQGKGEKLFF. CDR3 nucleotide sequence: TGCGCCAGCAGCTTGGGACAGGGAAAAGGGGAAAAACTGTTTTTT. V is TRBV5-1 and J is TRBJ1-4; 7 bases are a match to TRBD1. The CDR3 sequence is 15 residues long. V trimming: 0 bases; J trimming: 8 bases; junction bases outside the gene matches: 7. Germline V CDR1 and CDR2: SGHRS, YFSETQ.